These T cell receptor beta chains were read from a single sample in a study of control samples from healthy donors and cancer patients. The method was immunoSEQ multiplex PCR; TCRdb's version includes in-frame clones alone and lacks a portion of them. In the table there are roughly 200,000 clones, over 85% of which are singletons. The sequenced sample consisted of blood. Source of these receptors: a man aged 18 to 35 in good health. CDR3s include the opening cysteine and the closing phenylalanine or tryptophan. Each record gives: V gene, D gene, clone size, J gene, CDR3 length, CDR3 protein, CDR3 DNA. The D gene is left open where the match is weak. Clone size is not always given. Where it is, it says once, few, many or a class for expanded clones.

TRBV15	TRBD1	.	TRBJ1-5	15	CATSREAGGPLTQHF	TGTGCCACCAGCAGAGAGGCAGGGGGCCCCTTGACCCAGCATTTT
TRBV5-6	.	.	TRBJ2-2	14	CASSLYSNTGELFF	TGTGCCAGCAGCTTGTACAGCAACACCGGGGAGCTGTTTTTT
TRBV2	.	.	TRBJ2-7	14	CASSAQGIGDEQYF	TGTGCCAGCAGCGCACAGGGAATTGGGGACGAGCAGTACTTC
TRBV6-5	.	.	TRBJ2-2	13	CAGNPGNTGELFF	TGTGCCGGCAACCCGGGGAACACCGGGGAGCTGTTTTTT
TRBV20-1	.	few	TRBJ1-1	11	CSERGNTEAFF	TGCAGTGAACGGGGGAACACTGAAGCTTTCTTT
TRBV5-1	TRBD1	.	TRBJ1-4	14	CASTLTGGSEKLFF	TGCGCCAGCACCCTGACAGGGGGAAGTGAAAAACTGTTTTTT
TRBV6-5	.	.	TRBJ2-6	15	CASSRQRSGANVLTF	TGTGCCAGCAGCCGTCAGAGATCTGGGGCCAACGTCCTGACTTTC
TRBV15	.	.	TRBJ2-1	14	CATSRPDAYNEQFF	TGTGCCACCAGCAGACCCGACGCCTACAATGAGCAGTTCTTC
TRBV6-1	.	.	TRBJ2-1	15	CASSESLQTDSEQFF	TGTGCCAGCAGTGAATCATTACAAACGGACAGTGAGCAGTTCTTC
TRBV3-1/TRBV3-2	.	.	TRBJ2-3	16	CASSHKTGVSTDTQYF	TGTGCCAGCAGCCATAAAACGGGGGTCTCCACAGATACGCAGTATTTT
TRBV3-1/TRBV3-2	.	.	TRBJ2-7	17	CASSPEPGANAPYEQYF	TGTGCCAGCAGCCCTGAACCGGGGGCGAACGCTCCCTACGAGCAGTACTTC
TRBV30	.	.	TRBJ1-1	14	CAWSTRSANTEAFF	TGTGCCTGGAGTACTCGGTCAGCGAACACTGAAGCTTTCTTT
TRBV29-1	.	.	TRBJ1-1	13	CSGVKGPGTEAFF	TGCAGCGGGGTTAAGGGCCCAGGAACTGAAGCTTTCTTT
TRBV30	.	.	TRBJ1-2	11	CAWMEVYGYTF	TGTGCCTGGATGGAGGTCTATGGCTACACCTTC
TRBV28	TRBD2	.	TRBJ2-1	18	CASRSSGGSSSSYNEQFF	TGTGCCAGCAGGTCTAGCGGGGGGTCGTCGAGCTCCTACAATGAGCAGTTCTTC
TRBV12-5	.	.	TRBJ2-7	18	CASGLGNELGDGSYEQYF	TGTGCTAGTGGTTTGGGGAATGAACTTGGGGACGGCTCCTACGAGCAGTACTTC
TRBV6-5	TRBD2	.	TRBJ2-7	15	CASSVSPSGTYEQYF	TGTGCCAGCTCCGTGTCGCCTAGCGGTACCTACGAGCAGTACTTC
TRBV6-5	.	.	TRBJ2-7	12	CVCGRGSYEQYF	TGTGTTTGCGGCAGGGGTTCATACGAGCAGTACTTC
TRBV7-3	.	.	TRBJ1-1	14	CASSLDRSNTEAFF	TGTGCCAGCAGCTTGGACAGAAGTAACACTGAAGCTTTCTTT
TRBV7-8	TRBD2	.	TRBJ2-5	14	CASSLGGLGETQYF	TGTGCCAGCAGCTTAGGGGGACTAGGGGAGACCCAGTACTTC
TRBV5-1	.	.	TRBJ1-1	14	CASSPMTTNTEAFF	TGCGCCAGCAGCCCGATGACAACCAACACTGAAGCTTTCTTT
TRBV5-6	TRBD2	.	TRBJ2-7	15	CASSKDAGGPYEQYF	TGTGCCAGCAGCAAGGACGCGGGGGGACCCTACGAGCAGTACTTC
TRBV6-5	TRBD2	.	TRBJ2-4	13	CASGYSGGNIQYF	TGTGCCAGCGGTTACTCGGGGGGAAACATTCAGTACTTC
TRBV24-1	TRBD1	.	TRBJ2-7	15	CATSDPRQGAYEQYF	TGTGCCACCAGTGACCCCCGGCAGGGGGCCTACGAGCAGTACTTC
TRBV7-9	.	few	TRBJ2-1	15	CASSHKRASYNEQFF	TGTGCCAGCAGCCACAAAAGGGCCTCCTACAATGAGCAGTTCTTC
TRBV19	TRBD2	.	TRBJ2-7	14	CASSIQRGQYEQYF	TGTGCCAGTAGTATCCAGCGGGGGCAATACGAGCAGTACTTC
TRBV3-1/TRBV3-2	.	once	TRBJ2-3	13	CASSPPNVDTQYF	TGTGCCAGCAGCCCCCCTAACGTGGATACGCAGTATTTT
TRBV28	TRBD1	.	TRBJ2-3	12	CASSSGGDTQYF	TGTGCCAGCAGTTCAGGGGGAGATACGCAGTATTTT
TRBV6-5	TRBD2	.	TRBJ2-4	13	CASSYSERGVQYF	TGTGCCAGCAGTTACTCGGAGCGGGGGGTTCAGTACTTC